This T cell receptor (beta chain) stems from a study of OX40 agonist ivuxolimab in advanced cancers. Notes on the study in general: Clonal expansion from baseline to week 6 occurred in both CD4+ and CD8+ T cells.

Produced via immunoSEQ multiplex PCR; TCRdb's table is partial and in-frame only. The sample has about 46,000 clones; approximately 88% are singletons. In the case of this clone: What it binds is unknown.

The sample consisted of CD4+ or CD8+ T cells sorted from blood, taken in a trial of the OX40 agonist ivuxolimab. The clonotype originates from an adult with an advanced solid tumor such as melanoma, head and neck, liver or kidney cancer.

Written as DNA, the CDR3 is TGTGCCAGCAGCTTAGAGGCCGAAACAGGGAAAGGAGAAAGTGGCTACACCTTC. It yields the protein CASSLEAETGKGESGYTF. This chain connects TRBV11-2 to TRBJ1-2, with a weak D call TRBD1 (6 bases). The V end was cut by 0 bases, the J end by 7 bases, with 24 bases between. The CDR3 is 18 residues long. CDR1 SGHAT and CDR2 FQNNGV come from the germline V gene.